These 16 T cell receptor beta chains were all obtained from the same sample, sequenced in a study of beta chain features in type 1 diabetes. Study observations and caveats: TCRB CDR3s from Type 1 diabetes patients were moderately but significantly shorter in all four CD4+ subsets.

These receptors have no identified antigens. The sequenced template was cDNA made from the entire isolated RNA. Here immunoSEQ multiplex PCR was the method, and the copy in TCRdb shows in-frame clones only, minus some. The sample holds about 280,000 clones, around 16% seen once. The specimen sequenced was naive CD4+ T cells from blood. Receptors originate from a man between 18 and 35 years old with type 1 diabetes.

V is TRBV11-2 and J is TRBJ2-1, with TRBD2 matching over 8 bases. V dropped 1 base and J dropped 8; count of bases not matched to a gene: 16. Germline lookup yields CDR1 SGHAT and CDR2 FQNNGV. The CDR3 is 18 amino acids. Written as DNA, the CDR3 is TGTGCCAGCAGCTTAGGGGGGCCTAGCGGGCCCCCTTTGCATGAGCAGTTCTTC. It yields the protein CASSLGGPSGPPLHEQFF.

The chain's CDR3 is CASSEGSVINIQYF. As DNA, the CDR3 is TGTGCCAGCAGTGAAGGGTCGGTGATAAACATTCAGTACTTC. V and J are TRBV2 and TRBJ2-4; D call uncertain. V was cut by 1 base and J by 6 bases, with 10 bases left in between. In germline, CDR1 is SNHLY, CDR2 FYNNEI. CDR3 length: 14 residues.

The chain combines TRBV11-2 with TRBJ2-1, with TRBD2 as a possible D gene (6 bases). Germline V gene lookup returns CDR1 SGHAT and CDR2 FQNNGV. The CDR3 has 15 amino acids. Trimming shortened V by 7 bases and J by 1 base, and 14 bases separated the two germline ends. DNA for the CDR3: TGTGCCAGCACGCTCAGGGCGGGATCCTACAATGAGCAGTTCTTC. Residues: CASTLRAGSYNEQFF.

This clone has only a few counts. Other DNA sequences in the same sample also yield this CDR3. The chain is built from TRBV2 and TRBJ2-5; no clear D gene. Germline V gene data show CDR1 as SNHLY and CDR2 as FYNNEI. The CDR3 is 11 residues long. The germline V and J ends were trimmed by 5 bases and 2 bases, with 3 bases remaining between them. CDR3 in DNA: TGTGCCAGCAGTCTTCAAGAGACCCAGTACTTC. Translating gives CASSLQETQYF.

The chain employs TRBV5-4 and TRBJ2-5; 15 positions agree with TRBD2. The CDR3 runs 17 residues. Germline V lookup: CDR1 SGHNT, CDR2 YYREEE (reference sequence). Germline trimming cut 3 bases from V and 5 bases from J; bases unmatched to any gene: 8. The CDR3 spells CASSSRGLAGGWETQYF. In DNA, the CDR3 is TGTGCCAGCAGCTCCAGGGGACTAGCGGGGGGATGGGAGACCCAGTACTTC.

The chain has TRBV30 and TRBJ1-2; 10 bases align to TRBD1. After removal of 8 bases from V and 4 bases from J, the junction contained 7 bases not matched to a gene. Germline lookup yields CDR1 GTSNPN and CDR2 SVGIG (reference sequence). The CDR3 totals 13 residues. The CDR3 sequence: CASKTGGGYGYTF. CDR3 in DNA: TGTGCCAGCAAGACAGGGGGCGGCTATGGCTACACCTTC.

This clone was seen a few times. The V and J genes are TRBV28 and TRBJ2-7; 9 nucleotides match TRBD1. Germline V gives CDR1 MDHEN, CDR2 SYDVKM. The CDR3 has 15 residues. V shed 5 bases, J shed 2 bases, and the junction held 7 bases outside the gene matches. CDR3 loop: CASSAPGTGPYEQYF. The CDR3 DNA reads as TGTGCCAGCAGTGCCCCCGGGACAGGGCCCTACGAGCAGTACTTC.

This clone has a handful of counts. The chain has TRBV5-4 and TRBJ1-1; D is uncertain. Germline V CDR1 and CDR2: SGHNT, YYREEE (reference sequence). This CDR3 has 14 residues. Deletions cut 6 bases from V and 1 base from J, with 13 bases between. Here the CDR3 DNA reads TGTGCCAGCAACACCGGAGGTCCGAACACTGAAGCTTTCTTT. It encodes CASNTGGPNTEAFF.

The chain has TRBV5-4 and TRBJ1-3; TRBD1 is a possible D gene (6 bases). The V gene lost 3 bases and the J gene lost 1 base, with 11 bases spanning the gap. In germline, CDR1 is SGHNT, CDR2 YYREEE (reference sequence). The CDR3 spans 15 residues. This CDR3 is CASSSLQGSGNTIYF. The CDR3, as DNA: TGTGCCAGCAGCTCACTGCAGGGGTCTGGAAACACCATATATTTT.

This clone has just a few counts. This chain connects TRBV30 to TRBJ1-2; D unresolved. The CDR3 has 13 residues. Trimming cost V 0 bases and J 8 bases, with 13 bases left between them. Per germline, CDR1 GTSNPN and CDR2 SVGIG (reference sequence). The CDR3 DNA sequence: TGTGCCTGGAGTGTCCGCCCCGGGAGGGGCTACACCTTC. Translated, it gives CAWSVRPGRGYTF.

This clone was recorded a few times. The chain joins TRBV4-3 to TRBJ2-5, with 9 bases that match TRBD2. CDR1 is LGHNA and CDR2 is YSLEER in the germline V gene. Trimming cost V 3 bases and J 5 bases; bases outside gene matches: 7. The CDR3 runs to 15 residues. The CDR3 loop is CASSQEAGGRETQYF. CDR3 nucleotides: TGCGCCAGCAGCCAGGAAGCGGGGGGCCGGGAGACCCAGTACTTC.

This clone turned up a few times. The gene calls are TRBV30 and TRBJ2-7; TRBD2 aligns across 9 bases. CDR1 and CDR2 from the germline V gene are GTSNPN and SVGIG (reference sequence). The CDR3 contains 15 residues. J was trimmed by 2 bases and V by 0 bases; bases with no gene match: 5. CDR3: CAWSVAGGPAYEQYF. DNA for the CDR3: TGTGCCTGGAGTGTAGCGGGGGGACCAGCCTACGAGCAGTACTTC.

The rearrangement links TRBV10-3 to TRBJ2-5; 7 bases match TRBD2. Looked up from germline, CDR1 is ENHRY and CDR2 is SYGVKD. V lost 10 bases and J lost 7; bases outside the gene matches: 12. This CDR3 region has 13 residues. CDR3 protein: CATTREGTPTQYF. In DNA, the CDR3 is TGTGCCACCACCAGGGAGGGGACCCCGACCCAGTACTTC.

This clone was observed a few times. The rearrangement links TRBV5-6 to TRBJ2-6; D is possibly TRBD2 (5 bases). V was trimmed by 3 bases and J by 4 bases, leaving 20 bases between them. Germline lookup yields CDR1 SGHDT and CDR2 YYEEEE. The CDR3 covers 18 residues. The CDR3 DNA reads TGTGCCAGCAGCTCCACGCGGGTTCGTGTTTCCGGGGCCAACGTCCTGACTTTC. Its translation: CASSSTRVRVSGANVLTF.

The chain employs TRBV20-1 and TRBJ2-5, with D unresolved. Germline CDR1 is DFQATT and CDR2 is SNEGSKA (reference sequence). The V end lost 3 bases, the J end lost 4 bases, and 3 bases lay between the germline ends. The CDR3 length is 10 residues. CDR3 loop: CSARAETQYF. The DNA of the CDR3 is TGCAGTGCTAGGGCAGAGACCCAGTACTTC.

The V gene is TRBV7-2, the J gene TRBJ2-3; 10 nucleotides line up with TRBD2. V lost 3 bases and J lost 1; bases outside the gene matches: 1. This CDR3 spans 15 amino acids. Germline V gene sequence: CDR1 SGHTA, CDR2 FQGNSA. The CDR3 region has the DNA TGTGCCAGCAGCTTTGGACTAGCGGGCACAGATACGCAGTATTTT. This codes for CASSFGLAGTDTQYF.